The 17 T cell receptor beta chains listed next were all sequenced from one sample in a study of T-cell memory formation after mild COVID-19. From the 5' RACE reads, TCRdb called clonotypes with MiXCR, one entry per CDR3 protein. The sample consists of around 220,000 distinct CDR3 sequences, about a sixth of them appearing once. The sequenced sample consisted of PBMCs or a T cell subset sorted from them (not recorded which). The receptors were gathered from a man younger than 30 who had mild COVID-19 (a few samples of this study predate the infection). Cell type and time point are not known.

V gene TRBV5-1 combines with J gene TRBJ2-7, with 8 bases matching TRBD1. J gave up 3 bases and V 4 bases, and 6 bases lay outside the gene matches. This CDR3 has 14 residues. Germline CDR1 and CDR2: SGHRS and YFSETQ. CDR3 sequence (DNA): TGCGCCAGCAGCCAAGGACAGGGACTCTACGAGCAGTACTTC. Translation gives CASSQGQGLYEQYF.

V usage is TRBV24-1 and J usage is TRBJ2-2; D gene unclear. V shed 5 bases and J shed 6 bases, with 6 bases lying between them. CDR3 size: 12 residues. Germline V CDR1 and CDR2: KGHDR, SFDVKD. CDR3 protein: CATSVQAGELFF. CDR3 bases: TGTGCCACCAGTGTGCAGGCCGGGGAGCTGTTTTTT.

The J gene is TRBJ2-3, the V gene TRBV7-3, with 10 positions matching TRBD2. The germline V gene encodes CDR1 SGHTA and CDR2 FQGTGA. The length of the CDR3 is 15 residues. The trim removed 5 bases at V and 5 bases at J, leaving 7 bases unmatched. The CDR3 nucleotides are TGTGCCAGCAGCACAGCGGGGGGGCTTGTAGATACGCAGTATTTT. It is translated as CASSTAGGLVDTQYF.

J is TRBJ2-1 and V is TRBV20-1; 8 nucleotides agree with TRBD2. The CDR3 runs to 17 residues. V shed 3 bases, J shed 3 bases, and the junction held 13 bases outside the gene matches. Germline V gene data show CDR1 as DFQATT and CDR2 as SNEGSKA (reference sequence). The CDR3 is CSARPAGGYARYNEQFF. CDR3 sequence (DNA): TGCAGTGCTAGGCCCGCGGGGGGCTATGCTCGCTACAATGAGCAGTTCTTC.

The chain is built from TRBV29-1 and TRBJ2-2; 8 bases are a match to TRBD1. V lost 7 bases and J lost 0; bases outside the gene matches: 4. The CDR3 covers 14 residues. In germline, CDR1 is SQVTM, CDR2 ANQGSEA. CDR3 DNA: TGCAGCGCCCGGACAGGGCCGAACACCGGGGAGCTGTTTTTT. It specifies CSARTGPNTGELFF.

This clonotype was recorded at least ten times. This sequence joins TRBV7-6 and TRBJ2-3, with a possible D match to TRBD2 (6 bases). Trimming cost V 2 bases and J 1 base, with 7 bases left between them. The germline CDR1 and CDR2 sequences are SGHVS and FNYEAQ. The CDR3 sequence is 14 residues long. The DNA for the CDR3 is TGTGCCAGCAGCTTACGGGAGCGCACAGATACGCAGTATTTT. It codes for CASSLRERTDTQYF.

This clonotype was observed a few times. The chain recombines TRBV5-1 with TRBJ2-3, with 9 nucleotides matching TRBD2. V trimming: 3 bases; J trimming: 4 bases; junction bases outside the gene matches: 6. CDR3 length: 15 amino acids. From germline, CDR1 is SGHRS and CDR2 YFSETQ. Here the CDR3 DNA reads TGCGCCAGCAGCTGGAGCGGGGGGCTCTCAGATACGCAGTATTTT. Translation gives CASSWSGGLSDTQYF.

This clonotype was picked up many times. The chain employs TRBV18 and TRBJ1-1; D gene unclear. The CDR3 has 16 amino acids. Germline V CDR1 and CDR2: KGHSH, LQKENI. Deletions cut 1 base from V and 5 bases from J, with 17 bases between. CDR3 sequence (DNA): TGTGCCAGCTCACCACTGGGAGCGGTAACGGGAACTGAAGCTTTCTTT. It encodes CASSPLGAVTGTEAFF.

The rearrangement uses TRBV5-1 and TRBJ2-3; D is perhaps TRBD1 (6 bases). Trimming took 5 bases from V and 4 from J, leaving 20 bases between them. The CDR3 length is 16 residues. The germline CDR1 and CDR2 sequences are SGHRS and YFSETQ. DNA for the CDR3: TGCGCCAGCAGTGGGGGCCAACCGGCAGGACCAGATACGCAGTATTTT. Residues: CASSGGQPAGPDTQYF.

The genes are TRBV28 and TRBJ2-5; D uncertain. Germline V gene data show CDR1 as MDHEN and CDR2 as SYDVKM. The V and J ends lost 4 bases and 5 bases respectively, with 8 bases between them. The CDR3 is made up of 12 amino acids. This CDR3 is CASSSVGETQYF. The CDR3 DNA reads as TGTGCCAGCAGTTCAGTGGGTGAGACCCAGTACTTC.

Note on this clonotype: Possible read error: a much larger clone is one base away. The rearrangement joins TRBV5-1 to TRBJ2-1; TRBD2 matches 7 bases. The CDR3 is 16 residues long. CDR1 and CDR2 (germline): SGHRS, YFSETQ. V lost 6 bases and J lost 10; bases outside the gene matches: 19. CDR3 sequence: CASIRTGTTTFGEQFF. Written as DNA, the CDR3 is TGCGCCAGCATCAGAACCGGGACTACCACCTTTGGGGAGCAGTTCTTC.

This clonotype was found a few times. The rearrangement joins TRBV14 to TRBJ1-2; 7 bases fit TRBD1. V trimming: 4 bases; J trimming: 0 bases; junction bases outside the gene matches: 11. The CDR3 has 17 residues. Germline V gene sequence: CDR1 SGHDN, CDR2 FVKESK. CDR3 sequence (DNA): TGTGCCAGCAGCCGACTACCTGGGACAGCTCCTAACTATGGCTACACCTTC. Translating it yields CASSRLPGTAPNYGYTF.

This clonotype has a handful of counts. The chain couples TRBV10-3 to TRBJ1-5, with 10 positions matching TRBD1. The V and J ends lost 10 bases and 5 bases, in that order; junction bases with no gene match: 5. The CDR3 loop spans 13 amino acids. Germline V gene lookup returns CDR1 ENHRY and CDR2 SYGVKD. The CDR3 here is CATGQGEDQPQHF. CDR3 coding DNA: TGTGCCACTGGACAGGGGGAAGATCAGCCCCAGCATTTT.

This clonotype was observed a few times. The chain couples TRBV6-5 to TRBJ1-1, with a tentative D call TRBD1 (6 bases). V lost 2 bases and J lost 5, with 15 bases in between. Germline V gene data show CDR1 as MNHEY and CDR2 as SVGAGI. The CDR3 is 15 residues long. CDR3 protein: CASSYLTGLGTEAFF. The CDR3 DNA reads as TGTGCCAGCAGTTACCTCACAGGGTTGGGGACTGAAGCTTTCTTT.

This clonotype was counted many times. One end of the junction is discordant with germline, which a read error may explain. The V and J genes are TRBV7-3 and TRBJ2-1, with D hard to call. The CDR3 has 13 residues. CDR1 SGHTA and CDR2 FQGTGA come from the germline V gene. For the CDR3, the DNA is TGTGCCAGCAGCTCCACTAAGGCGACACAGCCCCACTTC. Translation: CASSSTKATQPHF.

Many counts were recorded for this clonotype. The chain carries TRBV10-3 and TRBJ2-1; D gene uncertain. Germline CDR1 is ENHRY and CDR2 is SYGVKD. The germline V and J ends were trimmed by 0 bases and 8 bases, with 5 bases remaining between them. The CDR3 loop spans 12 amino acids. CDR3 nucleotides: TGTGCCATCAGTGAGTCCGTGTATGAGCAGTTCTTC. It is translated as CAISESVYEQFF.

This clonotype was seen a handful of times. The chain uses TRBV27 and TRBJ1-6; 8 bases agree with TRBD1. V shed 4 bases and J 0 bases; nucleotides not matched to a gene: 5. Per germline, CDR1 MNHEY and CDR2 SMNVEV (reference sequence). The CDR3 length is 17 residues. The CDR3 nucleotides read TGTGCCAGCAGTTCAGCCACAGGGGGCTCCTATAATTCACCCCTCCACTTT. It codes for CASSSATGGSYNSPLHF.